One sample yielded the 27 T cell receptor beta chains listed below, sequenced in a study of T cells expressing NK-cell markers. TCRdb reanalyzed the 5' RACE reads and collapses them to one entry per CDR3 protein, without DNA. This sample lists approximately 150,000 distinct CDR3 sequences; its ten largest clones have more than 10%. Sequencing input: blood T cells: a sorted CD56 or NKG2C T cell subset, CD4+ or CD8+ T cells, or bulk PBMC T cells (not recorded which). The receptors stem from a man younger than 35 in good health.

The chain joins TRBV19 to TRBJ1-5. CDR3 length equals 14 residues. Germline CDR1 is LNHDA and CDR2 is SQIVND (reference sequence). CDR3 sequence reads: CASSLRHSVGPQHF.

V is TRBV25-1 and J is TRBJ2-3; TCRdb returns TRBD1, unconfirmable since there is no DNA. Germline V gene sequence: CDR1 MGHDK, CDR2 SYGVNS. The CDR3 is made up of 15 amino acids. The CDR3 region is CASSRTGGNTDTQYF.

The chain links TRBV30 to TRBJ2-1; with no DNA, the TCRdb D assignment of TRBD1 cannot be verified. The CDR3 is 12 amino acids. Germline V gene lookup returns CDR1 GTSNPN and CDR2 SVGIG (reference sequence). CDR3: CAWGQGGAEQFF.

CDR3 protein: CASSYSSSGREEKLFF. The rearrangement joins TRBV6-5 to TRBJ1-4. The germline CDR1 and CDR2 sequences are MNHEY and SVGAGI. The CDR3 totals 16 residues.

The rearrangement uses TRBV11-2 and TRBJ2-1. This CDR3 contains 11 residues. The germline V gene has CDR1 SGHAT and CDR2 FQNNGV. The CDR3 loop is CASERGDEQFF.

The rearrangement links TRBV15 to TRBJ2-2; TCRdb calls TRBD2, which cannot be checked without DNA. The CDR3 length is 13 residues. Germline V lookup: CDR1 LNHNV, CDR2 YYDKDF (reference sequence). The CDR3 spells CATSFEGSGELFF. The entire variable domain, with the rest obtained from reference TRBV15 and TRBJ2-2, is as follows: DAMVIQNPRYQVTQFGKPVTLSCSQTLNHNVMYWYQQKSSQAPKLLFHYYDKDFNNEADTPDNFQSRRPNTSFCFLDIRSPGLGDTAMYLCATSFEGSGELFFGEGSRLTVL.

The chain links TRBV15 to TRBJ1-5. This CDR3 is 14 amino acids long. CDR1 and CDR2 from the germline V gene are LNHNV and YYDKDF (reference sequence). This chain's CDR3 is CATSRDLGVQPQHF.

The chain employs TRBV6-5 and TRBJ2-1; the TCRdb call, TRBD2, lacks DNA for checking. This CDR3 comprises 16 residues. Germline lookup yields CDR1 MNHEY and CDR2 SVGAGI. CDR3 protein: CASSYRTSVAYNEQFF.

CDR3 in amino acids: CASSLARAATYEQYF. The chain uses TRBV11-1 and TRBJ2-7; TCRdb gives TRBD2 as the D gene, but with no DNA this cannot be confirmed. Germline V lookup: CDR1 SGHAT, CDR2 FQDESV (reference sequence). The CDR3 has 15 residues. Variable domain in full (rest from reference TRBV11-1 and TRBJ2-7): EAEVAQSPRYKITEKSQAVAFWCDPISGHATLYWYRQILGQGPELLVQFQDESVVDDSQLPKDRFSAERLKGVDSTLKIQPAELGDSAMYLCASSLARAATYEQYFGPGTRLTVT.

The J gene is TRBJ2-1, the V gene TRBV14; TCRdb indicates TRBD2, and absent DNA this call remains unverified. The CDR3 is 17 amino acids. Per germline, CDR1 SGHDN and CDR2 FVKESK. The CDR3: CASSHFPFGGVNNEQFF.

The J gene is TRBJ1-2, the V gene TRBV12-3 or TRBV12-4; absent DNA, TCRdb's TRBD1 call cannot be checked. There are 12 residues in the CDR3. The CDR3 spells CASRTGGGGYTF.

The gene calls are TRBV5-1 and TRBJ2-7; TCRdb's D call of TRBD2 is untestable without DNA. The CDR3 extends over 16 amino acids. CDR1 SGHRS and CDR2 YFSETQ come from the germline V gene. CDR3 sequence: CASSLVTSGQAVEQYF.

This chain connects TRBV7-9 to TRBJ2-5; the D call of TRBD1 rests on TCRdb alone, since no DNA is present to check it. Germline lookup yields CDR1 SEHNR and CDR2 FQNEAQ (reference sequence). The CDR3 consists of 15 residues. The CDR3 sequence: CASSPPGQGIETQYF.

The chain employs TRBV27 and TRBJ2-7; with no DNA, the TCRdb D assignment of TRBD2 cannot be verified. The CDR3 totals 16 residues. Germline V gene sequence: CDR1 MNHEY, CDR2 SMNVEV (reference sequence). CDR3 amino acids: CASSSTSGRRGYEQYF.

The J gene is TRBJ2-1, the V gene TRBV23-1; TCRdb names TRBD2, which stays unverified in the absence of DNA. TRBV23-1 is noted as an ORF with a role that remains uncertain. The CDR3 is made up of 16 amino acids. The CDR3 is CASSQGGGRTDNEQFF.

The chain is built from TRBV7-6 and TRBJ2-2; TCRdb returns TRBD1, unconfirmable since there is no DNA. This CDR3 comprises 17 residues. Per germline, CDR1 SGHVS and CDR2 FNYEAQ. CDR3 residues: CASSFELAGPNTGELFF.

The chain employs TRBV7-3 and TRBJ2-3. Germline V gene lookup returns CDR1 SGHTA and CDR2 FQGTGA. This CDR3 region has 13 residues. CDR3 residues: CASSSVGTDTQYF.

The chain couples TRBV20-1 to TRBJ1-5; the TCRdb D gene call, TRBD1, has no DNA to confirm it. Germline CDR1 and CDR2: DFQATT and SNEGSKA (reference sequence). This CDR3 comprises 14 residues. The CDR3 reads CSARDGREHQPQHF.

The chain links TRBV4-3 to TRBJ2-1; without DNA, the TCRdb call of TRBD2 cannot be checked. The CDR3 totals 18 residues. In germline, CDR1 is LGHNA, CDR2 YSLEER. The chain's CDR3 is CASSPVGVSGPAYNEQFF.

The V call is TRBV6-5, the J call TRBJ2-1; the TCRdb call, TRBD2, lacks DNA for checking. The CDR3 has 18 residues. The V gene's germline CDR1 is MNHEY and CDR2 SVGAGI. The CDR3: CASSYPTSGDGSYNEQFF.

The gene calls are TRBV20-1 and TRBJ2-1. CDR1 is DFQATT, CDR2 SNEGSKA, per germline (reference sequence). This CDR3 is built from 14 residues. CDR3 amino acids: CSARDPQAWGEQFF.

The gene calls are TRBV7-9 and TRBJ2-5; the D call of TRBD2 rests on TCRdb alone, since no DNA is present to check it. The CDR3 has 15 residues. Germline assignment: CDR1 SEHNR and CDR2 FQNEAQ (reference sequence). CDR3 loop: CASRIGGGQRETQYF.

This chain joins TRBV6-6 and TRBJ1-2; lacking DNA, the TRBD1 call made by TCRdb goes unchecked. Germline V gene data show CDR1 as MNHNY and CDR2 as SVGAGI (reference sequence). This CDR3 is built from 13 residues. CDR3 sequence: CASSDQTGNGYTF.

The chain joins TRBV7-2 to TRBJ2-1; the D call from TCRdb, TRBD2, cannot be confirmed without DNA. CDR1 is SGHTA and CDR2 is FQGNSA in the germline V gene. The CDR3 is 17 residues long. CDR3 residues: CASSLFGREVFYNEQFF.

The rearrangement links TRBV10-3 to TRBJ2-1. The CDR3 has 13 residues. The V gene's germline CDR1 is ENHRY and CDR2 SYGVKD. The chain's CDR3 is CAISESHSNEQFF.

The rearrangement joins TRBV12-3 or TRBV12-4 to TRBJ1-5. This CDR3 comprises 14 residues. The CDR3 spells CASSMDGYNQPQHF.

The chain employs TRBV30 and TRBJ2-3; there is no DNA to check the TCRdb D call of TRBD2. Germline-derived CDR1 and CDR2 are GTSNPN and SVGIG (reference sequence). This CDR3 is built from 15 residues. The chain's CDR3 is CAWSVLADRTDTQYF.